A single sample gave rise to the 14 T cell receptor beta chains below, sequenced in a study of blood T cells in healthy people across ages. Sample-barcoded 5' priming and a J-beta primer mix drove a second PCR of about 6 to 11 cycles. TCRdb reprocessed the 5' RACE reads via MiXCR and lists one record per CDR3 protein. The sample contains 850,000 to 1,300,000 distinct CDR3 sequences, less than 50% of which appear only once. The sequenced sample was blood. The receptors derive from an older woman in good health.

The genes are TRBV29-1 and TRBJ2-5; D tentatively fits TRBD1 or TRBD2 (6 bases each). CDR1 is SQVTM and CDR2 is ANQGSEA in the germline V gene. The CDR3 runs 13 residues. Deletions cut 8 bases from V and 4 bases from J, with 17 bases between. The CDR3 region has the DNA TGCAGCCCCCGATTGGGGGGCACAGAGACCCAGTACTTC. This codes for CSPRLGGTETQYF.

The V and J genes are TRBV7-2 and TRBJ2-1; TRBD2 matches at 11 bases. The CDR3 contains 15 residues. The germline CDR1 and CDR2 sequences are SGHTA and FQGNSA. V lost 5 bases and J lost 8; bases outside the gene matches: 8. CDR3 in amino acids: CASSAVAGGQDEQFF. For the CDR3, the DNA is TGTGCCAGCAGCGCGGTAGCGGGAGGGCAGGATGAGCAGTTCTTC. Using reference TRBV7-2 and TRBJ2-1 for the parts outside the CDR3, the full variable domain is GAGVSQSPSNKVTEKGKDVELRCDPISGHTALYWYRQSLGQGLEFLIYFQGNSAPDKSGLPSDRFSAERTGGSVSTLTIQRTQQEDSAVYLCASSAVAGGQDEQFFGPGTRLTVL.

The chain recombines TRBV12-5 with TRBJ2-5, with TRBD2 identical over 8 bases. This CDR3 has 15 residues. V gave up 5 bases and J gave up 3 bases; unmatched junction bases: 8. The germline V gene encodes CDR1 LGHNT and CDR2 FRNRAP. The CDR3 sequence: CASGQTGLGEETQYF. The DNA for the CDR3 is TGTGCTAGTGGTCAAACGGGACTAGGGGAAGAGACCCAGTACTTC.

This clonotype was detected only a few times. The J gene is TRBJ2-7, the V gene TRBV7-8, with 10 bases lining up with TRBD2. The trim removed 5 bases at V and 0 bases at J, leaving 7 bases unmatched. Looked up from germline, CDR1 is SGHVS and CDR2 is FQNEAQ. CDR3 length equals 16 residues. CDR3 loop: CASSTHPSGSSYEQYF. The CDR3 bases are TGTGCCAGCAGCACCCACCCTAGCGGGAGCTCCTACGAGCAGTACTTC.

A single count supports this clonotype. The chain combines TRBV4-1 with TRBJ2-3, with TRBD2 identical over 10 bases. J was trimmed by 10 bases and V by 0 bases; bases with no gene match: 16. Germline V gene sequence: CDR1 MGHRA, CDR2 YSYEKL. The length of the CDR3 is 18 residues. The CDR3 region has the DNA TGCGCCAGCAGCCAAGATCTTCTTAGGACTAGCGGTTCGCGTGCGCAGTATTTT. Translated, it gives CASSQDLLRTSGSRAQYF.

The genes are TRBV14 and TRBJ2-4, with a weak D call TRBD2 (5 bases). The J call may be mistaken, given a closer DNA end match to TRBJ2-5. The CDR3 is 17 amino acids. From germline, CDR1 is SGHDN and CDR2 FVKESK. The CDR3 bases are TGTGCCAGCAGCCCCGGTTCCCGGGATGTAACCCAAGAGACCCAGTACTTC. Encoded protein: CASSPGSRDVTQETQYF.

This clonotype was counted between two and nine times. The chain carries TRBV11-2 and TRBJ2-3; 7 bases are a match to TRBD1. J lost 6 bases, V lost 1 base, and 7 bases had no gene match. The germline V gene encodes CDR1 SGHAT and CDR2 FQNNGV. This CDR3 has 15 amino acids. The CDR3 region is CASSLVGQRIDTQYF. The DNA of the CDR3 is TGTGCCAGCAGCTTAGTGGGACAGAGGATCGATACGCAGTATTTT.

The sample holds a few counts of this clonotype. The V and J genes are TRBV5-1 and TRBJ1-1; D not resolved. Trimming stripped 0 bases from V and 1 base from J, with 10 bases between. This CDR3 has 15 amino acids. CDR1 and CDR2 (germline): SGHRS, YFSETQ. CDR3 amino acids: CASSLENLANTEAFF. Here the CDR3 DNA reads TGCGCCAGCAGCTTGGAAAATCTAGCGAACACTGAAGCTTTCTTT.

V and J are TRBV7-9 and TRBJ2-5; the D is unclear. Germline CDR1 SEHNR, CDR2 FQNEAQ (reference sequence). The CDR3 is 10 amino acids. V lost 7 bases and J 4 bases, leaving 4 bases between the germline ends. The CDR3 DNA follows: TGTGCCAGCAACGGAGAGACCCAGTACTTC. It encodes CASNGETQYF.

The genes are TRBV5-1 and TRBJ2-1; TRBD2 agrees at 8 bases. This CDR3 spans 15 amino acids. Germline V gives CDR1 SGHRS, CDR2 YFSETQ. Trimming removed 4 bases from V and 3 bases from J; junction bases left unmatched: 6. The CDR3 DNA reads as TGCGCCAGCAGCCCAGCGGGAGAAATCTACAATGAGCAGTTCTTC. Residues: CASSPAGEIYNEQFF.

The J gene is TRBJ1-2, the V gene TRBV19, with 8 bases aligning to TRBD1. Trimming at V came to 2 bases and at J to 2 bases, leaving 4 bases not matched to a gene. Per germline, CDR1 LNHDA and CDR2 SQIVND (reference sequence). This CDR3 is built from 15 residues. The CDR3: CASSIRTGSNYGYTF. The CDR3 DNA is TGTGCCAGTAGTATACGGACAGGGTCGAACTATGGCTACACCTTC.

The chain is built from TRBV9 and TRBJ1-1; D perhaps matches TRBD1 (5 bases). Germline V gene lookup returns CDR1 SGDLS and CDR2 YYNGEE. V was cut by 0 bases and J by 4 bases, with 16 bases left in between. The CDR3 has 16 amino acids. CDR3 sequence: CASSVDDRGEGTEAFF. The DNA for the CDR3 is TGTGCCAGCAGCGTAGACGATCGGGGGGAAGGCACTGAAGCTTTCTTT.

This clonotype occurred a few times. V and J are TRBV20-1 and TRBJ2-7; 10 bases are a match to TRBD1. The V segment lost 5 bases and the J segment 9 bases; nucleotides outside the gene matches: 13. CDR1 and CDR2 from the germline V gene are DFQATT and SNEGSKA (reference sequence). The CDR3 runs to 14 residues. The CDR3, as DNA: TGCAGTGCTGAGGATCCGGGACAGGGGCGAGTGCAGTACTTC. Its translation is CSAEDPGQGRVQYF.

This chain links TRBV10-3 with TRBJ1-2; no reliable D call. The CDR3 covers 14 residues. Germline loops: CDR1 ENHRY, CDR2 SYGVKD. V was pared by 2 bases and J by 4 bases, with 11 bases between. The CDR3 here is CAISEPRDIYGYTF. The CDR3 nucleotides are TGTGCCATCAGTGAGCCCCGGGATATCTATGGCTACACCTTC.